The 32 T cell receptor beta chains in this list originate from one sample, sequenced in a study of cytomegalovirus exposure and HLA in healthy donors. Primers included in the PCR were 60 Vbeta and 13 Jbeta primers. Assay: immunoSEQ multiplex PCR; the TCRdb copy retains only in-frame clones and omits some. The sample holds approximately 46,000 clones, around 74% seen once. Sample: PBMCs. The receptors derive from a young man in good health and CMV-seronegative.

This sequence joins TRBV5-4 and TRBJ2-3; TRBD2 matches at 16 bases. The germline V gene encodes CDR1 SGHNT and CDR2 YYREEE (reference sequence). Trimming cost V 2 bases and J 4 bases; bases outside gene matches: 10. This CDR3 has 19 amino acids. This CDR3 reads CASSFGTGLAGGLADTQYF. Here the CDR3 DNA reads TGTGCCAGCAGCTTCGGAACGGGACTAGCGGGAGGGCTGGCAGATACGCAGTATTTT.

The chain carries TRBV11-2 and TRBJ1-2, with TRBD1 identical over 8 bases. This CDR3 has 14 amino acids. Germline V gives CDR1 SGHAT, CDR2 FQNNGV. V lost 6 bases, J lost 7 bases, and 10 bases stayed unmatched. The CDR3 loop reads CASRKVPGGRGYTF. The DNA for the CDR3 is TGTGCCAGCAGAAAGGTCCCAGGGGGCCGTGGCTACACCTTC.

This clone was counted a few times. The chain couples TRBV6-6 to TRBJ2-2; no firm D call. This CDR3 contains 14 residues. V gave up 2 bases and J gave up 2 bases, with 6 bases separating them. Per the germline V gene, CDR1 is MNHNY and CDR2 is SVGAGI (reference sequence). The CDR3 coding sequence is TGTGCCAGCAGTTACCTCAGTAACACCGGGGAGCTGTTTTTT. Amino acid sequence: CASSYLSNTGELFF.

This chain joins TRBV6-4 and TRBJ2-2; D may be TRBD2 (6 bases). The CDR3 covers 16 residues. Germline lookup yields CDR1 MRHNA and CDR2 SNTAGT. Trimming took off 7 bases at V and 3 bases at J, with 18 bases between the two ends. CDR3 protein: CASKDGVGSDTGELFF. The CDR3 DNA reads as TGTGCCAGCAAAGACGGAGTCGGGAGTGACACCGGGGAGCTGTTTTTT.

The chain employs TRBV13 and TRBJ2-7; D remains ambiguous. The CDR3 is 12 amino acids. Trimming cost V 6 bases and J 3 bases, with 9 bases left between them. The V gene's germline CDR1 is PRHDT and CDR2 FYEKMQ (reference sequence). Here the CDR3 reads CASSAENYEQYF. The CDR3, as DNA: TGTGCCAGCAGTGCAGAAAACTACGAGCAGTACTTC. The whole variable domain, filled in from reference TRBV13 and TRBJ2-7, reads AAGVIQSPRHLIKEKRETATLKCYPIPRHDTVYWYQQGPGQDPQFLISFYEKMQSDKGSIPDRFSAQQFSDYHSELNMSSLELGDSALYFCASSAENYEQYFGPGTRLTVT.

The chain couples TRBV5-4 to TRBJ2-2; TRBD2 matches at 8 bases. With 2 bases clipped from V and 3 bases from J, the junction kept 6 bases outside the gene matches. CDR3 length equals 16 residues. Germline assignment: CDR1 SGHNT and CDR2 YYREEE (reference sequence). DNA for the CDR3: TGTGCCAGCAGCTTAGGGCTAGCGGGCCACACCGGGGAGCTGTTTTTT. Protein product: CASSLGLAGHTGELFF.

This clone was observed a few times. This sequence joins TRBV15 and TRBJ1-1, with 8 bases that match TRBD1. The V and J ends lost 4 bases and 4 bases, in that order; junction bases with no gene match: 11. Germline assignment: CDR1 LNHNV and CDR2 YYDKDF (reference sequence). This CDR3 spans 16 amino acids. The chain's CDR3 is CATSKDRAQGSTEAFF. The CDR3 DNA follows: TGTGCCACCAGCAAGGACAGGGCCCAAGGGAGCACTGAAGCTTTCTTT.

V and J are TRBV7-9 and TRBJ2-3; TRBD2 aligns across 14 bases. The germline CDR1 and CDR2 sequences are SEHNR and FQNEAQ (reference sequence). Germline trimming cut 3 bases from V and 5 bases from J; bases unmatched to any gene: 4. This CDR3 is built from 16 residues. The CDR3 DNA reads as TGTGCCAGCAGCTTCGGACTAGCGGGAGGTATAGATACGCAGTATTTT. Protein product: CASSFGLAGGIDTQYF. Drawing the rest from reference TRBV7-9 and TRBJ2-3, the complete variable domain is DTGVSQNPRHKITKRGQNVTFRCDPISEHNRLYWYRQTLGQGPEFLTYFQNEAQLEKSRLLSDRFSAERPKGSFSTLEIQRTEQGDSAMYLCASSFGLAGGIDTQYFGPGTRLTVL.

This clone has more than one count but fewer than ten. The V call is TRBV7-9, the J call TRBJ2-7; D is possibly TRBD2 (8 bases). Germline-derived CDR1 and CDR2 are SEHNR and FQNEAQ (reference sequence). V dropped 7 bases and J dropped 0 bases, with 16 bases sitting between them. CDR3 length: 15 residues. CDR3 protein: CASTGRDRSSYEQYF. In nucleotides, the CDR3 is TGTGCCAGCACCGGGAGGGACAGAAGCTCCTACGAGCAGTACTTC. The variable domain in full, completed from reference TRBV7-9 and TRBJ2-7, reads DTGVSQNPRHKITKRGQNVTFRCDPISEHNRLYWYRQTLGQGPEFLTYFQNEAQLEKSRLLSDRFSAERPKGSFSTLEIQRTEQGDSAMYLCASTGRDRSSYEQYFGPGTRLTVT.

The rearrangement uses TRBV5-6 and TRBJ2-5; 7 bases line up with TRBD2. This CDR3 contains 16 residues. V trimming: 4 bases; J trimming: 4 bases; junction bases outside the gene matches: 13. Germline lookup yields CDR1 SGHDT and CDR2 YYEEEE. The CDR3 sequence is CASSQHRDYPRETQYF. For the CDR3, the DNA is TGTGCCAGCAGCCAGCACCGGGACTACCCTAGAGAGACCCAGTACTTC.

The rearrangement links TRBV6-1 to TRBJ2-7; TRBD2 matches 12 bases. With 7 bases clipped from V and 6 bases from J, the junction kept 4 bases outside the gene matches. The CDR3 totals 13 residues. The germline V gene encodes CDR1 MNHNS and CDR2 SASEGT. The CDR3 region is CASISSGRGEQYF. For the CDR3, the DNA is TGTGCCAGCATATCTAGCGGGAGGGGCGAGCAGTACTTC.

The genes are TRBV6-5 and TRBJ2-5; 7 nucleotides line up with TRBD1. The V gene end was trimmed by 5 bases and the J gene end by 11 bases; junction bases not matched to a gene: 8. The germline gives CDR1 MNHEY, CDR2 SVGAGI. The CDR3 loop spans 12 amino acids. The CDR3 reads CASSEGAGEQYF. The CDR3 DNA is TGTGCCAGCAGTGAGGGGGCGGGTGAGCAGTACTTC.

The V call is TRBV5-6, the J call TRBJ2-3; a possible D gene is TRBD2 (5 bases). V was trimmed by 4 bases and J by 1 base, leaving 19 bases between them. The CDR3 runs to 17 residues. CDR1 is SGHDT, CDR2 YYEEEE, per germline. The CDR3 sequence is CASSRSGFGVGTDTQYF. CDR3 nucleotide sequence: TGTGCCAGCAGCCGGTCGGGGTTTGGAGTTGGCACAGATACGCAGTATTTT.

The sample holds a few counts of this clone. The chain joins TRBV14 to TRBJ2-7, with D hard to call. CDR1 is SGHDN and CDR2 is FVKESK in the germline V gene. V was clipped by 1 base and J by 2 bases, with 9 bases between them. The CDR3 is 14 residues long. The CDR3 protein is CASSQVDSTYEQYF. The DNA for the CDR3 is TGTGCCAGCAGCCAAGTGGATAGCACCTACGAGCAGTACTTC.

The chain carries TRBV19 and TRBJ1-2, with D unclear. The V gene lost 2 bases and the J gene lost 3 bases, with 10 bases spanning the gap. The length of the CDR3 is 14 residues. From germline, CDR1 is LNHDA and CDR2 SQIVND (reference sequence). The CDR3 region has the DNA TGTGCCAGTAGTATAAGGGTCGGGGACTATGGCTACACCTTC. Translation: CASSIRVGDYGYTF. The complete variable domain, with remaining parts taken from reference TRBV19 and TRBJ1-2, reads DGGITQSPKYLFRKEGQNVTLSCEQNLNHDAMYWYRQDPGQGLRLIYYSQIVNDFQKGDIAEGYSVSREKKESFPLTVTSAQKNPTAFYLCASSIRVGDYGYTFGSGTRLTVV.

The V gene is TRBV10-2, the J gene TRBJ2-2; 15 positions agree with TRBD2. The V segment lost 6 bases and the J segment 6 bases; nucleotides outside the gene matches: 5. This CDR3 has 16 residues. Germline CDR1 reads WSHSY; CDR2 reads SAAADI. CDR3 nucleotide sequence: TGCGCCAGCAGCTGGACTAGCGGGAGGGCCCCCGGGGAGCTGTTTTTT. Translating it yields CASSWTSGRAPGELFF.

The gene calls are TRBV5-1 and TRBJ1-4; TRBD1 aligns across 10 bases. After removal of 3 bases from V and 7 bases from J, the junction contained 3 bases not matched to a gene. Germline V lookup: CDR1 SGHRS, CDR2 YFSETQ. This CDR3 contains 14 residues. CDR3 loop: CASSSGQGSEKLFF. The CDR3 nucleotides read TGCGCCAGCAGCTCGGGACAGGGGAGTGAAAAACTGTTTTTT.

This rearrangement joins TRBV23-1 to TRBJ1-2, with D unclear. TRBV23-1 belongs to the ORF category, with a function that is uncertain. V gave up 6 bases and J gave up 8 bases, with 19 bases separating them. The CDR3 is made up of 14 amino acids. CDR3 sequence (DNA): TGCGCCAGCAGCCACAATTCGCGGGATCACGGCTACACCTTC. Its translation: CASSHNSRDHGYTF.

This chain uses TRBV11-2 with TRBJ2-7; TRBD2 agrees at 7 bases. CDR3 length: 14 residues. The V gene's germline CDR1 is SGHAT and CDR2 FQNNGV. Trimming at V came to 6 bases and at J to 6 bases, leaving 11 bases not matched to a gene. Here the CDR3 reads CASRSKVVAGEQYF. CDR3 DNA sequence: TGTGCCAGCAGGAGTAAAGTGGTAGCGGGCGAGCAGTACTTC.

The gene calls are TRBV10-3 and TRBJ2-1, with TRBD2 matching 9 bases. CDR3 size: 15 residues. Per germline, CDR1 ENHRY and CDR2 SYGVKD. The J segment lost 8 bases and the V segment lost 10 bases, leaving 15 bases of the junction unmatched. The CDR3 nucleotides read TGTGCCACCCGCCCGTCGGGCGGGAGGGTGGATGAGCAGTTCTTC. Amino acid sequence: CATRPSGGRVDEQFF.

V and J are TRBV5-1 and TRBJ2-1, with D maybe TRBD2 (6 bases). This CDR3 spans 15 amino acids. CDR1 is SGHRS and CDR2 is YFSETQ in the germline V gene. V lost 0 bases, J lost 9 bases, and 16 bases lay in between. CDR3 in amino acids: CASSLAGEAVGEQFF. Written as DNA, the CDR3 is TGCGCCAGCAGCTTGGCGGGAGAAGCGGTCGGTGAGCAGTTCTTC.

This clone was detected only a few times. The rearrangement joins TRBV5-1 to TRBJ2-1, with 9 bases aligning to TRBD2. Germline loops: CDR1 SGHRS, CDR2 YFSETQ. V dropped 4 bases and J dropped 5; count of bases not matched to a gene: 7. CDR3 length: 15 amino acids. The CDR3 region is CASSPVAGANNEQFF. The CDR3 nucleotides are TGCGCCAGCAGCCCAGTAGCGGGAGCAAACAATGAGCAGTTCTTC.

The chain links TRBV15 to TRBJ1-5; D not certain. The CDR3 is made up of 14 amino acids. CDR1 is LNHNV, CDR2 YYDKDF, per germline (reference sequence). V gave up 0 bases and J gave up 6 bases, with 9 bases separating them. Here the CDR3 reads CATSREGVGQPQHF. CDR3 DNA: TGTGCCACCAGCAGAGAGGGAGTTGGTCAGCCCCAGCATTTT.

The chain links TRBV6-4 to TRBJ2-7, with D unclear. Per germline, CDR1 MRHNA and CDR2 SNTAGT. The CDR3 runs 14 residues. V dropped 6 bases and J dropped 0 bases, with 12 bases sitting between them. The CDR3 nucleotides read TGTGCCAGCAGCCAGGCTCAGCCCTCCTACGAGCAGTACTTC. Translation gives CASSQAQPSYEQYF.

This sequence joins TRBV29-1 and TRBJ2-5; tentative D call: TRBD1 (6 bases). The end of the DNA aligns better with TRBJ2-7, so the J call may be wrong. The CDR3 length is 13 residues. CDR1 and CDR2 from the germline V gene are SQVTM and ANQGSEA. CDR3 bases: TGCAGCGTTGAGCTGGACAGCTCCTACGAGCAGTACTTC. Amino acids: CSVELDSSYEQYF.

The rearrangement joins TRBV6-1 to TRBJ2-7; 8 bases are shared with TRBD2. V lost 4 bases, J lost 0 bases, and 5 bases stayed unmatched. CDR3 length equals 15 residues. In germline, CDR1 is MNHNS, CDR2 SASEGT. The CDR3 reads CASSVSGGFSYEQYF. CDR3 sequence (DNA): TGTGCCAGCAGTGTATCGGGGGGGTTCTCCTACGAGCAGTACTTC.

V usage is TRBV5-1 and J usage is TRBJ1-4; D call uncertain. This CDR3 spans 14 amino acids. V lost 7 bases to trimming and J lost 1 base, with 11 bases between them. Germline CDR1 is SGHRS and CDR2 is YFSETQ. This chain's CDR3 is CASSQEGTNEKLFF. Here the CDR3 DNA reads TGCGCCAGCTCCCAGGAGGGAACTAATGAAAAACTGTTTTTT.

This clone was seen more than once but under ten times. The CDR3 here is CASSFGTSSTDTQYF. The CDR3 nucleotides read TGTGCCAGCAGCTTCGGGACTAGCAGCACAGATACGCAGTATTTT. The chain uses TRBV7-9 and TRBJ2-3; 9 bases agree with TRBD2. Germline assignment: CDR1 SEHNR and CDR2 FQNEAQ (reference sequence). The CDR3 extends over 15 amino acids. The trim removed 3 bases at V and 0 bases at J, leaving 1 base unmatched. Complete variable domain (other parts from reference TRBV7-9 and TRBJ2-3): DTGVSQNPRHKITKRGQNVTFRCDPISEHNRLYWYRQTLGQGPEFLTYFQNEAQLEKSRLLSDRFSAERPKGSFSTLEIQRTEQGDSAMYLCASSFGTSSTDTQYFGPGTRLTVL.

The chain has TRBV5-1 and TRBJ2-3; 13 nucleotides match TRBD2. Germline loops: CDR1 SGHRS, CDR2 YFSETQ. The V gene end was trimmed by 4 bases and the J gene end by 0 bases; junction bases not matched to a gene: 2. This CDR3 has 16 residues. CDR3 in amino acids: CASSRLAGGSTDTQYF. The CDR3 nucleotides read TGCGCCAGCAGCCGACTAGCGGGAGGAAGCACAGATACGCAGTATTTT.

The chain recombines TRBV12-5 with TRBJ2-1; TRBD2 might be the D (5 bases). The CDR3 runs 12 residues. V shed 6 bases and J shed 4 bases, with 7 bases lying between them. Germline CDR1 and CDR2: LGHNT and FRNRAP. The chain's CDR3 is CASGGGYNEQFF. In nucleotides, the CDR3 is TGTGCTAGTGGGGGCGGGTACAATGAGCAGTTCTTC.

The chain uses TRBV30 and TRBJ1-3, with TRBD1 matching over 8 bases. This CDR3 contains 14 residues. CDR1 and CDR2 (germline): GTSNPN, SVGIG (reference sequence). The V and J ends lost 3 bases and 3 bases, in that order; junction bases with no gene match: 4. The CDR3 reads CAWRRTGIGNTIYF. Here the CDR3 DNA reads TGTGCCTGGAGGAGGACAGGGATTGGAAACACCATATATTTT.

The rearrangement uses TRBV2 and TRBJ2-2; 9 positions agree with TRBD1. V shed 8 bases and J 5 bases; nucleotides not matched to a gene: 15. This CDR3 comprises 17 residues. From germline, CDR1 is SNHLY and CDR2 FYNNEI. CDR3: CASYDATRDRATGELFF. The CDR3 DNA reads as TGTGCCAGCTACGACGCAACCAGGGACAGGGCTACCGGGGAGCTGTTTTTT.